This TCR beta chain originates from a study of T cell responses to AZD1222 COVID-19 vaccine. Study conclusions and caveats: Donors skewed white British and female; clonal diversity was possibly underestimated. With dominance at 160-218 and 743-854, vaccine-associated CD4 TCRs spanned spike. All repertoire sampling was performed exclusively after the peak T cell response.

A word on this clone: Its cognate antigen is unknown.

The table came from immunoSEQ multiplex PCR; TCRdb's copy has only in-frame clones and leaves some out. The repertoire holds about 100,000 clones, about 85% seen once, with 2.5% to 3% in the top ten. The sequence derives from an adult in good health. This sample comprised peripheral blood, obtained on day 0 of AZD1222 vaccination.

The CDR3 region is CASSPRWGNEQFF. As DNA, the CDR3 is TGTGCCAGCAGCCCACGGTGGGGTAATGAGCAGTTCTTC. This chain connects TRBV11-2 to TRBJ2-1, with no clear D. The CDR3 is made up of 13 amino acids. CDR1 SGHAT and CDR2 FQNNGV come from the germline V gene. Trimming removed 5 bases from V and 7 bases from J, with 12 bases in between. Looking up the rest from reference TRBV11-2 and TRBJ2-1 gives the full variable domain: EAGVAQSPRYKIIEKRQSVAFWCNPISGHATLYWYQQILGQGPKLLIQFQNNGVVDDSQLPKDRFSAERLKGVDSTLKIQPAKLEDSAVYLCASSPRWGNEQFFGPGTRLTVL.